This T cell receptor beta chain was retrieved from a study of blood T cell repertoires in COVID-19. The wider study: The origin of the acute and convalescent COVID-19 samples was the United States, Italy and Spain.

This table comes from immunoSEQ multiplex PCR, and its TCRdb copy is limited to in-frame clones, with some not included. Of roughly 33,000 clones in the sample, 88% were seen once. Sequencing input: peripheral blood. The receptor's source is a human donor in a cohort sampled during active COVID-19.

The DNA of the CDR3 is TGTGCCAGCAGCTTAGTTGGGACAGGCTACAATGAGCAGTTCTTC. Protein product: CASSLVGTGYNEQFF. V usage is TRBV7-9 and J usage is TRBJ2-1; 8 nucleotides align to TRBD1. Looked up from germline, CDR1 is SEHNR and CDR2 is FQNEAQ (reference sequence). The CDR3 is 15 amino acids. Germline trimming cut 1 base from V and 3 bases from J; bases unmatched to any gene: 2.